This T cell receptor (beta chain) was captured in a study of STAT3 mutations in large granular lymphocyte leukemia. On the study more broadly: Canonical activating STAT3 mutations were detected in roughly half of the longitudinally sequenced T-LGLL patients. Approximately 40% of treated T-LGLL patients showed hematologic response to immunosuppression.

Generated by immunoSEQ multiplex PCR, the TCRdb table keeps only in-frame clones and is missing some. The sample lists 7,500 to 10,000 clones; about 92% were seen once. This CDR3 spans 9 amino acids. Per the germline V gene, CDR1 is MNHNY and CDR2 is SVGAGI (reference sequence). Trimming shortened V by 6 bases and J by 12 bases, and 8 bases separated the two germline ends. Study-level points and caveats: Persisting codominant clonotypes may have hidden a small pathogenic clone. Every T-LGLL patient had at least one immunodominant TCRbeta clonotype.

This clone has a handful of counts. What it binds is not known. The source of this sequence is a man between 60 and 70 years old with T-cell large granular lymphocyte leukemia. Some clones in this sample may be carry-over from other donors' samples. This chain joins TRBV6-6 and TRBJ1-2; no definite D call. Sequencing was performed on peripheral blood mononuclear cells. The CDR3 region is CASSPPDTF. CDR3 in DNA: TGTGCCAGCAGCCCACCCGACACCTTC.